These 31 T cell receptor beta chains were all obtained from the same sample, sequenced in a study of blood T cells in healthy people across ages. Then a second PCR, running roughly 7 to 11 cycles, was carried out with a sample-barcoded 5' primer and a J-beta primer mix. TCRdb reprocessed the 5' RACE reads with MiXCR, giving one entry per CDR3 protein. Here the sample spans over 1.5 million distinct CDR3 sequences, less than 50% being singletons. Sequencing used blood. Receptors originate from a middle-aged woman in good health.

Only a few counts were recorded for this clonotype. The gene calls are TRBV20-1 and TRBJ2-5; D is perhaps TRBD2 (5 bases). Germline CDR1 and CDR2: DFQATT and SNEGSKA (reference sequence). Between the trimmed V and J ends, which lost 7 bases and 5 bases, there was a span of 11 bases. CDR3 size: 11 residues. CDR3 in DNA: TGCAGTGGTAGCGTGGGGGAGACCCAGTACTTC. This codes for CSGSVGETQYF.

The rearrangement joins TRBV5-1 to TRBJ2-2; 7 positions agree with TRBD1. The junction had 0 bases not matched to a gene; V was cut back by 3 bases and J by 4 bases. In germline, CDR1 is SGHRS, CDR2 YFSETQ. This CDR3 is built from 13 residues. The CDR3 nucleotides read TGCGCCAGCAGCTCAGGGGGCACCGGGGAGCTGTTTTTT. Its protein is CASSSGGTGELFF.

The CDR3 sequence: CSALLTSGWGDTQYF. In nucleotides, the CDR3 is TGCAGCGCCCTTTTGACTAGCGGATGGGGAGATACGCAGTATTTT. The chain uses TRBV29-1 and TRBJ2-3; TRBD2 matches 9 bases. This CDR3 comprises 15 residues. V was clipped by 7 bases and J by 5 bases; unmatched bases: 13. CDR1 and CDR2 from the germline V gene are SQVTM and ANQGSEA.

This clonotype came up many times. The chain recombines TRBV7-2 with TRBJ2-3, with a tentative D call TRBD1 (6 bases). The CDR3 sequence is 14 residues long. V was shortened by 1 base and J by 6 bases, with 11 bases between the two germline ends. Germline V gene data show CDR1 as SGHTA and CDR2 as FQGNSA. CDR3 in amino acids: CASSLGGRPDTQYF. CDR3 in DNA: TGTGCCAGCAGCTTAGGGGGGCGCCCGGATACGCAGTATTTT. The entire variable domain, with the rest obtained from reference TRBV7-2 and TRBJ2-3, is as follows: GAGVSQSPSNKVTEKGKDVELRCDPISGHTALYWYRQSLGQGLEFLIYFQGNSAPDKSGLPSDRFSAERTGGSVSTLTIQRTQQEDSAVYLCASSLGGRPDTQYFGPGTRLTVL.

The gene calls are TRBV9 and TRBJ2-3, with D unresolved. The CDR3 loop spans 15 amino acids. CDR1 SGDLS and CDR2 YYNGEE come from the germline V gene. V was cut by 3 bases and J by 6 bases, with 17 bases left in between. CDR3 in amino acids: CASSGPRPKTDTQYF. CDR3 coding DNA: TGTGCCAGCAGCGGCCCTCGGCCCAAAACGGATACGCAGTATTTT.

The V and J genes are TRBV6-5 and TRBJ2-7, with D possibly matching TRBD2 (5 bases). Gene TRBJ2-5 matches the end of the DNA better, so the J call may be wrong. This CDR3 region has 13 residues. The V gene's germline CDR1 is MNHEY and CDR2 SVGAGI. The CDR3 DNA is TGTGCCAGCAGTCGAGTGAGGGCGGAGACCCAGTACTTC. Its translation is CASSRVRAETQYF.

Details on this clonotype: Germline is not matched at one junction end, which may reflect a read error. This chain joins TRBV9 and TRBJ1-1; TRBD1 is a possible D gene (6 bases). Looked up from germline, CDR1 is SGDLS and CDR2 is YYNGEE. This CDR3 region has 13 residues. The CDR3 sequence is CASSKGGNTEPFF. CDR3 nucleotides: TGTGCCAGCAGCAAAGGGGGGAACACTGAACCTTTCTTT.

The genes are TRBV28 and TRBJ2-6; maybe TRBD1 (6 bases). With 7 bases removed from V and 4 bases from J, the gap between germline ends came to 17 bases. The length of the CDR3 is 16 residues. Germline values: CDR1 MDHEN, CDR2 SYDVKM. In DNA, the CDR3 is TGTGCCAGCAACAACCCACAGGGATCCGGGGCCAACGTCCTGACTTTC. Translated, it gives CASNNPQGSGANVLTF.

In this sample, this clonotype turned up a few times. The chain combines TRBV6-5 with TRBJ2-7; D call uncertain. There are 14 residues in the CDR3. The ends were cut back, 7 bases at V and 6 bases at J, with 19 bases in the middle. Germline V lookup: CDR1 MNHEY, CDR2 SVGAGI. The CDR3 nucleotides are TGTGCCAGCACCCTAAGCACCCCTTCTGGCGAGCAGTACTTC. Its translation: CASTLSTPSGEQYF.

This chain uses TRBV16 with TRBJ2-3; D is unclear. Germline V gene data show CDR1 as KGHSY and CDR2 as FQNENV. Trimming removed 7 bases at V and 1 base at J, with 15 bases between. CDR3 length: 15 residues. The DNA of the CDR3 is TGTGCCAGCACCCTCCCGGCAGGAGGCACAGATACGCAGTATTTT. Its protein product is CASTLPAGGTDTQYF.

This sequence joins TRBV9 and TRBJ1-1, with D perhaps TRBD1 (6 bases). The CDR3 is 14 amino acids. Trimming took 5 bases from V and 2 from J, leaving 13 bases between them. Germline assignment: CDR1 SGDLS and CDR2 YYNGEE. The CDR3 is CASSPEGGNTEAFF. The CDR3 DNA is TGTGCCAGCAGTCCTGAGGGGGGTAACACTGAAGCTTTCTTT.

The V call is TRBV7-2, the J call TRBJ2-5; D perhaps matches TRBD2 (6 bases). The J call may be mistaken, given a closer DNA end match to TRBJ2-7. Germline lookup yields CDR1 SGHTA and CDR2 FQGNSA. The CDR3 spans 13 residues. CDR3 coding DNA: TGTGCCAGCAGCCGCCACGGGGGATACGAGCAGTACTTC. The encoded protein is CASSRHGGYEQYF.

The V and J genes are TRBV12-3 or TRBV12-4 and TRBJ2-7; 12 bases map to TRBD1. The DNA matches TRBJ2-4 better at its end, which makes the J call doubtful. This CDR3 contains 15 residues. Here the CDR3 DNA reads TGTGCCAGCAGTTTAGGGGACAGGGGGCAAAACATTCAGTACTTC. Protein sequence: CASSLGDRGQNIQYF.

This chain connects TRBV5-6 to TRBJ1-5, with D possibly matching TRBD1 (5 bases). The CDR3 contains 14 residues. V shed 0 bases and J shed 6 bases, with 10 bases lying between them. Germline V lookup: CDR1 SGHDT, CDR2 YYEEEE. DNA for the CDR3: TGTGCCAGCAGCTTGGCGGGACTCTCTCAGCCCCAGCATTTT. As protein: CASSLAGLSQPQHF.

Only one count was recorded for this clonotype. The rearrangement joins TRBV9 to TRBJ1-1, with 9 positions matching TRBD1. The V and J ends lost 4 bases and 5 bases, in that order; junction bases with no gene match: 9. The CDR3 is 15 residues long. Germline lookup yields CDR1 SGDLS and CDR2 YYNGEE. In DNA form, the CDR3 reads TGTGCCAGCAGCCCACGGACAGGGGAGGGAACTGAAGCTTTCTTT. This translates into CASSPRTGEGTEAFF.

This clonotype was counted between two and nine times. V and J are TRBV5-1 and TRBJ2-3, with 7 bases matching TRBD2. CDR1 is SGHRS and CDR2 is YFSETQ in the germline V gene. The CDR3 is made up of 13 amino acids. The V segment lost 4 bases and the J segment 4 bases; nucleotides outside the gene matches: 3. The CDR3 is CASSREEADTQYF. Written as DNA, the CDR3 is TGCGCCAGCAGCCGGGAGGAGGCAGATACGCAGTATTTT.

This clonotype was observed a handful of times. The chain joins TRBV4-2 to TRBJ2-1, with a weak D call TRBD2 (6 bases). Germline V gives CDR1 LGHNA, CDR2 YNFKEQ. Trimming cost V 1 base and J 7 bases, with 11 bases left between them. The CDR3 has 14 amino acids. In nucleotides, the CDR3 is TGTGCCAGCAGCCAAGTCGTAGCGGAGAATGAGCAGTTCTTC. Translated: CASSQVVAENEQFF.

The chain carries TRBV2 and TRBJ2-5, with 11 bases that match TRBD1. The length of the CDR3 is 14 residues. V shed 9 bases, J shed 11 bases, and the junction held 14 bases outside the gene matches. CDR1 is SNHLY, CDR2 FYNNEI, per germline. The DNA of the CDR3 is TGTGCCAGTCTAAGGACAGGGGGCCGGGGTGAGCAGTACTTC. Its translation: CASLRTGGRGEQYF.

This clonotype has more than one count but fewer than ten. The V and J genes are TRBV12-3 or TRBV12-4 and TRBJ1-2, with 8 bases that match TRBD1. The CDR3 consists of 14 residues. The ends lost 6 bases at V and 9 bases at J; junction bases unmatched: 12. Here the CDR3 reads CASSNSAGGVSYTF. The DNA of the CDR3 is TGTGCCAGCAGCAATTCTGCAGGGGGCGTTAGCTACACCTTC.

The chain uses TRBV6-5 and TRBJ2-7, with 7 positions matching TRBD1. The J call may be mistaken, given a closer DNA end match to TRBJ2-4. CDR3 length: 17 residues. From germline, CDR1 is MNHEY and CDR2 SVGAGI. As DNA, the CDR3 is TGTGCCAGCAGTTACTCCCGGACAGGAATAGCCAAAAACATTCAGTACTTC. Translating it yields CASSYSRTGIAKNIQYF.

The V gene is TRBV28, the J gene TRBJ2-5, with D hard to call. The CDR3 runs to 14 residues. Germline V gene sequence: CDR1 MDHEN, CDR2 SYDVKM. Trimming took 7 bases from V and 3 from J, leaving 15 bases between them. The CDR3, as DNA: TGTGCCAGCACCTATGGTGGGCAAGAAGAGACCCAGTACTTC. This codes for CASTYGGQEETQYF.

As to this clonotype: This may come from a read error, since a much larger clone is one base off. The V gene is TRBV25-1, the J gene TRBJ2-1; 7 bases are shared with TRBD1. This CDR3 comprises 14 residues. From germline, CDR1 is MGHDK and CDR2 SYGVNS. V lost 5 bases and J lost 10; bases outside the gene matches: 11. As DNA, the CDR3 is TGTGCCAGCAGTACCCGGGGACAGAGCTACGAGCAGTTCTTC. It encodes CASSTRGQSYEQFF.

V and J are TRBV6-2 or TRBV6-3 and TRBJ1-5; the D gene is possibly TRBD1 (5 bases). Germline CDR1 reads MNHEY; CDR2 reads SVGEGT. Trimming cost V 0 bases and J 0 bases, with 15 bases left between them. This CDR3 has 18 amino acids. This CDR3 is CASSYSLKPRDSNQPQHF. In DNA form, the CDR3 reads TGTGCCAGCAGTTACTCCCTAAAACCCAGGGATAGCAATCAGCCCCAGCATTTT.

This clonotype was seen at least ten times. The chain employs TRBV12-3 or TRBV12-4 and TRBJ2-7; a possible D gene is TRBD2 (6 bases). The CDR3 is made up of 14 amino acids. The V and J ends lost 5 bases and 3 bases respectively, with 14 bases between them. Here the CDR3 reads CASSPREVGYEQYF. The CDR3 nucleotides are TGTGCCAGCAGTCCCAGGGAGGTGGGCTACGAGCAGTACTTC.

The rearrangement links TRBV28 to TRBJ1-5; 9 bases map to TRBD1. Germline values: CDR1 MDHEN, CDR2 SYDVKM. This CDR3 has 16 amino acids. The trim removed 5 bases at V and 2 bases at J, leaving 7 bases unmatched. The CDR3 reads CASSPSGQGRNQPQHF. The CDR3 region has the DNA TGTGCCAGCAGTCCCTCGGGACAGGGTCGCAATCAGCCCCAGCATTTT.

The rearrangement uses TRBV7-2 and TRBJ1-1, with 10 bases matching TRBD1. Germline CDR1 reads SGHTA; CDR2 reads FQGNSA. The CDR3 sequence is 16 residues long. With 7 bases clipped from V and 1 base from J, the junction kept 9 bases outside the gene matches. The CDR3 DNA is TGTGCCAGCATCACCGGGACAGGGGTCCCGAACACTGAAGCTTTCTTT. Encoded protein: CASITGTGVPNTEAFF.

In its sample, this clonotype was seen a few times. The chain couples TRBV20-1 to TRBJ2-7; no reliable D call. V was clipped by 5 bases and J by 2 bases, with 13 bases between them. The length of the CDR3 is 13 residues. Looked up from germline, CDR1 is DFQATT and CDR2 is SNEGSKA (reference sequence). CDR3 sequence reads: CSAVGSVAYEQYF. In DNA form, the CDR3 reads TGCAGTGCTGTGGGATCAGTAGCCTACGAGCAGTACTTC.

Worth noting for this clonotype: A junction end diverges from the germline sequence, so it may reflect a read error. This rearrangement joins TRBV20-1 to TRBJ2-3; either TRBD1 or TRBD2 may supply D (5 bases each). The CDR3 is 15 residues long. CDR1 and CDR2 from the germline V gene are DFQATT and SNEGSKA (reference sequence). CDR3 in amino acids: CSAIHQGGSTDMQYF. The CDR3 coding sequence is TGCAGTGCTATCCACCAGGGTGGGAGCACAGATATGCAGTATTTT.

As concerns this clonotype: The junction departs from germline at one end; a sequencing error may be responsible. V is TRBV28 and J is TRBJ2-3, with 7 nucleotides matching TRBD1. The germline CDR1 and CDR2 sequences are MDHEN and SYDVKM. CDR3 length: 16 amino acids. The CDR3 spells CACSSTGAPGTDTQYF. In DNA form, the CDR3 reads TGTGCCTGCAGTTCAACAGGGGCCCCCGGGACAGATACGCAGTATTTT.

This clonotype was recorded a few times. J is TRBJ2-6 and V is TRBV7-6; D gene unclear. The CDR3 is 17 amino acids. Germline V gene lookup returns CDR1 SGHVS and CDR2 FNYEAQ. The V and J ends lost 0 bases and 0 bases respectively, with 9 bases between them. The CDR3 DNA is TGTGCCAGCAGCTTAGCGCTCGGATTCTCTGGGGCCAACGTCCTGACTTTC. Translated: CASSLALGFSGANVLTF.

On this clonotype: Sequence at one end of the junction differs from germline and may be a read error. The rearrangement uses TRBV27 and TRBJ2-5; D uncertain. Germline V gene sequence: CDR1 MNHEY, CDR2 SMNVEV (reference sequence). The CDR3 loop spans 15 amino acids. DNA for the CDR3: TGTGCCAGCAGTTTATCTTGGCAGGTCCAAGAGACCCAGTACTTT. Translating it yields CASSLSWQVQETQYF.